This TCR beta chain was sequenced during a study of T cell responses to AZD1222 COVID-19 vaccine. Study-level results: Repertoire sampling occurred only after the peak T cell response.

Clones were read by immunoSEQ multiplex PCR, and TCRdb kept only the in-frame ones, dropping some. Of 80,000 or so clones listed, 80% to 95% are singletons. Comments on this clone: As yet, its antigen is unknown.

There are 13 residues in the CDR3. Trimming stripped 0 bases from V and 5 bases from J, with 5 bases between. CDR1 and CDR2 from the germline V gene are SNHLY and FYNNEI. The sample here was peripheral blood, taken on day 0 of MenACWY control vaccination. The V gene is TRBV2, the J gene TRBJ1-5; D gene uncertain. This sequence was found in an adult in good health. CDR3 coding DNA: TGTGCCAGCAGTGAAGCGCCGTATCAGCCCCAGCATTTT. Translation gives CASSEAPYQPQHF.